The 31 T cell receptor beta chains reported below all come from one sample, sequenced in a study of T cells in Graves' hyperthyroidism and ophthalmopathy. Researchers took RNA transcripts and amplified the TCR beta CDR3 regions from them. The HTBI primer set served for first-round RT-PCR of the TCR CDR3. TCRdb re-derived calls from the multiplex PCR reads in MiXCR, one entry per CDR3 protein. The sample consists of over 700,000 distinct CDR3 sequences, 35% of them appearing once. The material sequenced was blood. Receptors were obtained from a woman between 40 and 55 years old with Graves' hyperthyroidism.

This clonotype was detected ten times or more. The chain employs TRBV29-1 and TRBJ1-1, with TRBD1 as a possible D gene (6 bases). CDR3 length: 11 residues. Germline-derived CDR1 and CDR2 are SQVTM and ANQGSEA. Trimming took 5 bases from V and 8 from J, leaving 12 bases between them. CDR3 region: CSVSTGLEAFF. The DNA of the CDR3 is TGCAGCGTTTCTACAGGGCTCGAAGCTTTCTTT.

This clonotype was observed many times. The rearrangement uses TRBV10-2 and TRBJ2-5; 8 bases line up with TRBD1. The CDR3 contains 13 residues. The V segment lost 3 bases and the J segment 5 bases; nucleotides outside the gene matches: 2. Germline CDR1 is WSHSY and CDR2 is SAAADI. CDR3 in DNA: TGCGCCAGCAGTGACAGGGACAGGGAGACCCAGTACTTC. The encoded protein is CASSDRDRETQYF.

This rearrangement joins TRBV28 to TRBJ1-1; 7 nucleotides match TRBD1. The CDR3 is 14 residues long. Germline V gene lookup returns CDR1 MDHEN and CDR2 SYDVKM. Trimming cost V 6 bases and J 4 bases; bases outside gene matches: 8. Here the CDR3 DNA reads TGTGCCAGCAGAGAGGGGGCGCTGAGCACTGAAGCTTTCTTT. Translation gives CASREGALSTEAFF.

The sample holds many counts of this clonotype. The chain is built from TRBV9 and TRBJ1-2, with 9 bases that match TRBD1. This CDR3 region has 15 residues. Germline V gene lookup returns CDR1 SGDLS and CDR2 YYNGEE. The junction had 3 bases not matched to a gene; V was cut back by 0 bases and J by 3 bases. CDR3 bases: TGTGCCAGCAGCGTAGAAGACAGGGGGGACTATGGCTACACCTTC. Its protein is CASSVEDRGDYGYTF.

Ten or more counts support this clonotype. The chain links TRBV29-1 to TRBJ2-7; 8 positions match TRBD1. This CDR3 spans 14 amino acids. Trimming took 5 bases from V and 5 from J; bases not matched to a gene: 11. Germline V gene sequence: CDR1 SQVTM, CDR2 ANQGSEA. The CDR3 DNA sequence: TGCAGCGTTAAAAGGCGGACAGGGTTCAACGAGCAGTACTTC. This sequence encodes CSVKRRTGFNEQYF.

The rearrangement uses TRBV12-3 or TRBV12-4 and TRBJ1-6; D is undetermined. The CDR3 has 14 amino acids. V lost 8 bases and J lost 5, with 13 bases in between. CDR3 sequence reads: CASGYPGNNSPLHF. The CDR3 DNA reads TGTGCCAGCGGCTATCCTGGGAATAATTCACCCCTCCACTTT.

CDR3 coding DNA: TGTGCCAGCAGTATAGGGGGGCTGGGAGCCAAAGAGACCCAGTACTTC. Translated: CASSIGGLGAKETQYF. This chain uses TRBV7-8 with TRBJ2-5; D may correspond to TRBD1 or TRBD2 (6 bases each). The V end was cut by 6 bases, the J end by 3 bases, with 20 bases between. This CDR3 has 16 amino acids. Germline lookup yields CDR1 SGHVS and CDR2 FQNEAQ.

This chain uses TRBV29-1 with TRBJ2-5, with 9 bases aligning to TRBD1. V lost 8 bases and J lost 2; bases outside the gene matches: 9. The CDR3 extends over 14 amino acids. Per germline, CDR1 SQVTM and CDR2 ANQGSEA. This chain's CDR3 is CSLGDRALQETQYF. CDR3 DNA sequence: TGCAGCTTAGGGGACAGGGCACTTCAAGAGACCCAGTACTTC.

The rearrangement joins TRBV7-2 to TRBJ2-7; 9 bases match TRBD1. Germline loops: CDR1 SGHTA, CDR2 FQGNSA. There are 17 residues in the CDR3. The V and J ends lost 7 bases and 4 bases, in that order; junction bases with no gene match: 17. CDR3 protein: CASTLMGPGTGRYEQYF. The CDR3 nucleotides are TGTGCCAGCACCCTTATGGGCCCGGGGACAGGGAGATACGAGCAGTACTTC.

This clonotype was seen repeatedly, ten times or more. This chain uses TRBV9 with TRBJ2-6; D gene unclear. The CDR3 is 16 residues long. Trimming shortened V by 2 bases and J by 0 bases, and 9 bases separated the two germline ends. Per germline, CDR1 SGDLS and CDR2 YYNGEE. This chain's CDR3 is CASSVISSSGANVLTF. CDR3 coding DNA: TGTGCCAGCAGCGTGATTAGTAGCTCTGGGGCCAACGTCCTGACTTTC.

In this sample, this clonotype turned up a few times. V is TRBV4-3 and J is TRBJ1-5; 12 nucleotides match TRBD1. The V and J ends lost 4 bases and 6 bases, in that order; junction bases with no gene match: 4. The CDR3 sequence is 15 residues long. The germline V gene encodes CDR1 LGHNA and CDR2 YSLEER. The DNA of the CDR3 is TGCGCCAGCAGCCGCGGGACAGGGGGCGGTCAGCCCCAGCATTTT. Residues: CASSRGTGGGQPQHF.

This clonotype was counted a few times. The CDR3 nucleotides read TGCAGTGCTGGGGTCTCTTATGGAAACACTGAAGCTTTCTTT. It encodes CSAGVSYGNTEAFF. V gene TRBV20-1 combines with J gene TRBJ1-1; D is unclear. Germline V gene sequence: CDR1 DFQATT, CDR2 SNEGSKA (reference sequence). Trimming took 5 bases from V and 2 from J, leaving 15 bases between them. This CDR3 comprises 14 residues.

This clonotype has at least ten counts. The chain joins TRBV6-5 to TRBJ1-1; D is undetermined. The V gene lost 6 bases and the J gene lost 1 base, with 12 bases spanning the gap. CDR1 and CDR2 from the germline V gene are MNHEY and SVGAGI. The CDR3 length is 14 residues. CDR3 DNA: TGTGCCAGCAGATATCCAGGACCGAACACTGAAGCTTTCTTT. Translated, it gives CASRYPGPNTEAFF.

This chain links TRBV7-2 with TRBJ2-7; D might be TRBD1 or TRBD2, each matching 5 bases. Germline V gene lookup returns CDR1 SGHTA and CDR2 FQGNSA. V was shortened by 11 bases and J by 6 bases, with 17 bases between the two germline ends. This CDR3 comprises 12 residues. CDR3 sequence reads: CAWSVGGSEQYF. CDR3 DNA: TGTGCCTGGAGTGTTGGGGGAAGCGAGCAGTACTTC.

As concerns this clonotype: The missing conserved phenylalanine or tryptophan at the end of this CDR3 makes a read error likely. It is unclear where the CDR3 begins or ends on the DNA, so no DNA is shown, and the CDR3 is as TCRdb lists it. The V call is TRBV7-2, the J call TRBJ1-4. The CDR3 totals 8 residues, both ends included. The germline V gene has CDR1 SGHTA and CDR2 FQGNSA. The CDR3 region is CASSRGMG.

This clonotype appeared a few times. The rearrangement uses TRBV28 and TRBJ1-2; weak D call: TRBD1 (5 bases). The V gene's germline CDR1 is MDHEN and CDR2 SYDVKM. This CDR3 is 13 amino acids long. With 6 bases removed from V and 8 bases from J, the gap between germline ends came to 16 bases. CDR3: CASRPPGLYGYTF. The CDR3 region has the DNA TGTGCCAGCAGGCCTCCAGGGTTGTACGGCTACACCTTC.

This clonotype was seen at least ten times. The chain combines TRBV29-1 with TRBJ1-2; D remains unclear. The CDR3 sequence is 12 residues long. Per the germline V gene, CDR1 is SQVTM and CDR2 is ANQGSEA. Deletions cut 5 bases from V and 6 bases from J, with 13 bases between. The CDR3: CSVRGLGDGYTF. CDR3 nucleotide sequence: TGCAGCGTTAGAGGCTTGGGAGATGGCTACACCTTC.

This clonotype has only one observation. The V gene is TRBV10-3, the J gene TRBJ1-2; D is unclear. In germline, CDR1 is ENHRY, CDR2 SYGVKD. The CDR3 loop spans 11 amino acids. Between the trimmed V and J ends, which lost 4 bases and 6 bases, there was a span of 6 bases. The DNA for the CDR3 is TGTGCCATCAGTGGACGGGATGGCTACACCTTC. Protein: CAISGRDGYTF.

This chain links TRBV6-5 with TRBJ1-2; TRBD1 aligns across 8 bases. Germline V gene data show CDR1 as MNHEY and CDR2 as SVGAGI. The CDR3 has 17 amino acids. J was trimmed by 5 bases and V by 0 bases; bases with no gene match: 11. CDR3 sequence: CASSYSNRDRRGYGYTF. In DNA, the CDR3 is TGTGCCAGCAGTTACTCAAACCGGGACAGGAGGGGTTATGGCTACACCTTC.

The CDR3 DNA sequence: TGTGCCAGCAGAAACTATCTCCAGGGCCCCCTCCACTTT. This codes for CASRNYLQGPLHF. V is TRBV6-5 and J is TRBJ1-6, with D perhaps matching TRBD1 (5 bases). Looked up from germline, CDR1 is MNHEY and CDR2 is SVGAGI. V lost 6 bases to trimming and J lost 13 bases, with 16 bases between them. CDR3 length: 13 residues.

This clonotype was observed a few times. The CDR3 DNA reads TGTGCCAGCAGCCCACTGGTGGTTCGGGGGAACACCGGGGAGCTGTTTTTT. This translates into CASSPLVVRGNTGELFF. This chain connects TRBV5-5 to TRBJ2-2; D perhaps matches TRBD2 (5 bases). Germline CDR1 and CDR2: SGHKS and YYEKEE (reference sequence). This CDR3 has 17 residues. V was pared by 4 bases and J by 1 base, with 17 bases between. The full variable domain, with the rest looked up from reference TRBV5-5 and TRBJ2-2, is DAGVTQSPTHLIKTRGQQVTLRCSPISGHKSVSWYQQVLGQGPQFIFQYYEKEERGRGNFPDRFSARQFPNYSSELNVNALLLGDSALYLCASSPLVVRGNTGELFFGEGSRLTVL.

CDR3 DNA sequence: TGTGCCAGCAGCTTGGGTAGCGGGAGGGAGATAGAAGCTTTCTTT. It codes for CASSLGSGREIEAFF. The V call is TRBV7-2, the J call TRBJ1-1; D remains ambiguous. Germline V gene sequence: CDR1 SGHTA, CDR2 FQGNSA. CDR3 size: 15 residues. V was trimmed by 3 bases and J by 8 bases, leaving 19 bases between them.

Ten or more counts support this clonotype. This chain links TRBV7-2 with TRBJ1-5, with D maybe TRBD1 (6 bases). V was cut by 4 bases and J by 5 bases, with 18 bases left in between. The CDR3 runs 16 residues. From germline, CDR1 is SGHTA and CDR2 FQGNSA. CDR3 DNA sequence: TGTGCCAGCAGCTCCCGGACAGATCCTGAGGATCAGCCCCAGCATTTT. It yields the protein CASSSRTDPEDQPQHF. Using reference TRBV7-2 and TRBJ1-5 for the parts outside the CDR3, the full variable domain is GAGVSQSPSNKVTEKGKDVELRCDPISGHTALYWYRQSLGQGLEFLIYFQGNSAPDKSGLPSDRFSAERTGGSVSTLTIQRTQQEDSAVYLCASSSRTDPEDQPQHFGDGTRLSIL.

The sample holds a few counts of this clonotype. This chain connects TRBV7-2 to TRBJ2-7; 7 bases match TRBD1. Trimming removed 6 bases from V and 3 bases from J; junction bases left unmatched: 11. Germline values: CDR1 SGHTA, CDR2 FQGNSA. This CDR3 region has 15 residues. The DNA of the CDR3 is TGTGCCAGCAGTCCTTGGACAGGTGGGGTCTACGAGCAGTACTTC. Encoded protein: CASSPWTGGVYEQYF.

The sample holds a few counts of this clonotype. The chain joins TRBV7-3 to TRBJ1-5; D might be TRBD1 (6 bases). CDR3 length equals 14 residues. The V gene lost 5 bases and the J gene lost 5 bases, with 13 bases spanning the gap. The germline V gene encodes CDR1 SGHTA and CDR2 FQGTGA. In DNA form, the CDR3 reads TGTGCCAGCAGCCAACAGGACAGTGATCAGCCCCAGCATTTT. The encoded protein is CASSQQDSDQPQHF. The variable domain in full, completed from reference TRBV7-3 and TRBJ1-5, reads GAGVSQTPSNKVTEKGKYVELRCDPISGHTALYWYRQSLGQGPEFLIYFQGTGAADDSGLPNDRFFAVRPEGSVSTLKIQRTERGDSAVYLCASSQQDSDQPQHFGDGTRLSIL.

This clonotype was counted only a few times. The gene calls are TRBV13 and TRBJ1-2, with no clear D. CDR1 and CDR2 from the germline V gene are PRHDT and FYEKMQ (reference sequence). This CDR3 contains 15 residues. Trimming cost V 3 bases and J 3 bases, with 14 bases left between them. CDR3 DNA sequence: TGTGCCAGCAGCTTGGCGTCAGGATCTTACTATGGCTACACCTTC. The encoded protein is CASSLASGSYYGYTF.

The chain uses TRBV20-1 and TRBJ1-2; 7 nucleotides align to TRBD1. The germline gives CDR1 DFQATT, CDR2 SNEGSKA (reference sequence). CDR3 size: 14 residues. V dropped 0 bases and J dropped 2; count of bases not matched to a gene: 3. CDR3 sequence (DNA): TGCAGTGCTAGAGATCCGACAGGGAACTATGGCTACACCTTC. It codes for CSARDPTGNYGYTF.

Ten or more counts support this clonotype. V usage is TRBV14 and J usage is TRBJ2-5, with a weak D call TRBD2 (6 bases). Per germline, CDR1 SGHDN and CDR2 FVKESK. V gave up 4 bases and J gave up 5 bases, with 20 bases separating them. The CDR3 is 16 amino acids. The CDR3 sequence is CASSRGDLLRGETQYF. The CDR3 DNA sequence: TGTGCCAGCAGCCGGGGGGACCTCCTAAGGGGTGAGACCCAGTACTTC.

The genes are TRBV6-5 and TRBJ2-5; D is tentatively TRBD1 or TRBD2 (5 bases each). This CDR3 region has 15 residues. The V end was cut by 2 bases, the J end by 4 bases, with 14 bases between. Germline assignment: CDR1 MNHEY and CDR2 SVGAGI. This CDR3 reads CASSYEGWQGETQYF. The CDR3 DNA sequence: TGTGCCAGCAGTTACGAGGGGTGGCAGGGAGAGACCCAGTACTTC.

The chain couples TRBV20-1 to TRBJ2-7, with TRBD2 matching 8 bases. V was pared by 1 base and J by 2 bases, with 13 bases of the junction left unmatched. CDR1 DFQATT and CDR2 SNEGSKA come from the germline V gene (reference sequence). This CDR3 contains 17 residues. The CDR3 here is CSARVGSGDSVTYEQYF. The CDR3 DNA reads TGCAGTGCTAGAGTGGGTAGCGGGGATTCTGTTACCTACGAGCAGTACTTC.

This clonotype was recorded many times. The chain is built from TRBV7-9 and TRBJ1-6; D is unresolved. Looked up from germline, CDR1 is SEHNR and CDR2 is FQNEAQ (reference sequence). The CDR3 extends over 15 amino acids. V was pared by 1 base and J by 3 bases, with 7 bases between. This CDR3 is CASSLVGGYNSPLHF. In DNA, the CDR3 is TGTGCCAGCAGCTTAGTAGGCGGCTATAATTCACCCCTCCACTTT.